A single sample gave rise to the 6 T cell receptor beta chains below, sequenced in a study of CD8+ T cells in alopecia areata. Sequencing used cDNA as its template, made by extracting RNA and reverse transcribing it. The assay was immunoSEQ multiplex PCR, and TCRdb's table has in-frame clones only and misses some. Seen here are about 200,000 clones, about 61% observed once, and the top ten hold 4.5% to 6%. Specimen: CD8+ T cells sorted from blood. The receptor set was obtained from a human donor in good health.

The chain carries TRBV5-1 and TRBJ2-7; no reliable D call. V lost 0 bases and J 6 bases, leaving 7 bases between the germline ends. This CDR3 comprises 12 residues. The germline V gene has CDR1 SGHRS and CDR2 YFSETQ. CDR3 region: CASSLGSVEQYF. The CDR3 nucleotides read TGCGCCAGCAGCTTGGGTTCGGTCGAGCAGTACTTC.

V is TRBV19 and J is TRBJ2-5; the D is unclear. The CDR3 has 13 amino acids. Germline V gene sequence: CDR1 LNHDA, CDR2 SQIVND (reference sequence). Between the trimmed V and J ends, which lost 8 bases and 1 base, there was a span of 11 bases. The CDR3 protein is CASSGRFQETQYF. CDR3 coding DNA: TGTGCCAGTTCGGGCCGTTTCCAAGAGACCCAGTACTTC.

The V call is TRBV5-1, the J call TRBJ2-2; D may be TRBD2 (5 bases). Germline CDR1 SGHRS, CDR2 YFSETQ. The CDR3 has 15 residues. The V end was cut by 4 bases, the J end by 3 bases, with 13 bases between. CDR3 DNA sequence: TGCGCCAGCAGCCGTCGGACTGATCACACCGGGGAGCTGTTTTTT. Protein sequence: CASSRRTDHTGELFF.

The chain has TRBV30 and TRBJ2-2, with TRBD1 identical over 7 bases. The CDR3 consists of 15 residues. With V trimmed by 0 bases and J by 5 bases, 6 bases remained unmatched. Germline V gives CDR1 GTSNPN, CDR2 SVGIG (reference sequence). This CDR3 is CAWSVRGQETGELFF. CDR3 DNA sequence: TGTGCCTGGAGTGTACGTGGACAGGAGACCGGGGAGCTGTTTTTT.

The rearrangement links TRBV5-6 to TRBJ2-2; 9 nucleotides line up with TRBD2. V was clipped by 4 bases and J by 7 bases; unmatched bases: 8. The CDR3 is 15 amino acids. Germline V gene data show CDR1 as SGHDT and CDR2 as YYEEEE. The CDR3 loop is CASSPAGGPSGELFF. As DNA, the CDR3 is TGTGCCAGCAGCCCCGCGGGGGGGCCGAGCGGGGAGCTGTTTTTT.

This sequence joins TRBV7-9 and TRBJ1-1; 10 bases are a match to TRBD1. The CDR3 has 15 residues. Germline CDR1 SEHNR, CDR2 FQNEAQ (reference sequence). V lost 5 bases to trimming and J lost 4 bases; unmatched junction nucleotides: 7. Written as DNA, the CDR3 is TGTGCCAGCAGCATTGGACAGGGGGAGGTCACTGAAGCTTTCTTT. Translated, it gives CASSIGQGEVTEAFF.